The TCR beta chain described here comes from a study of beta chain features in type 1 diabetes. The sequenced template was cDNA made from the entire isolated RNA. Measured with immunoSEQ multiplex PCR; TCRdb has only the in-frame clones, and not every one. The sample contains about 160,000 clones, 6.5% to 9.5% of which appear only once. Study conclusions and caveats: Researchers report that Type 1 diabetes patients had moderately but significantly shorter TCRB CDR3s across all four CD4+ subsets.

It was one heparinised blood draw, averaging around 120 mL, that each donor gave. Only a few counts were recorded for this clone. Its specificity is not known. Germline lookup yields CDR1 SQVTM and CDR2 ANQGSEA. V gave up 6 bases and J gave up 0 bases, with 14 bases separating them. The CDR3 has 15 amino acids. The gene calls are TRBV29-1 and TRBJ2-2, with D perhaps TRBD1 (6 bases). Sequencing input: central memory CD4+ T cells from blood. The receptor's source is a woman between 40 and 50 years old with type 1 diabetes. DNA of the CDR3: TGCAGCGTAGCAACAGGGATGTCGAACACCGGGGAGCTGTTTTTT. It yields the protein CSVATGMSNTGELFF.